This passage covers 24 T cell receptor beta chains from one sample sequenced in a study of T cell changes during pregnancy in multiple sclerosis. This table comes from immunoSEQ multiplex PCR, and its TCRdb copy is limited to in-frame clones, with some not included. The sample contains about 96,000 clones, over 80% of which appear only once. Specimen: peripheral blood, collected in the first trimester of pregnancy. The source of these receptors is a female donor with multiple sclerosis, enrolled in a pregnancy study.

The CDR3 protein is CASSRQGTNTEAFF. In DNA form, the CDR3 reads TGTGCCAGCAGCCGACAGGGGACGAACACTGAAGCTTTCTTT. This rearrangement joins TRBV6-5 to TRBJ1-1; 8 positions agree with TRBD1. Germline V gene sequence: CDR1 MNHEY, CDR2 SVGAGI. The CDR3 extends over 14 amino acids. V dropped 6 bases and J dropped 1; count of bases not matched to a gene: 4.

The chain joins TRBV2 to TRBJ2-1, with 13 positions matching TRBD2. CDR3 length: 15 residues. In germline, CDR1 is SNHLY, CDR2 FYNNEI. The ends lost 7 bases at V and 7 bases at J; junction bases unmatched: 7. This chain's CDR3 is CASKVGLAGMNEQFF. The CDR3 nucleotides are TGTGCCAGCAAGGTGGGACTAGCGGGAATGAATGAGCAGTTCTTC.

V is TRBV27 and J is TRBJ1-1; D is possibly TRBD1 (6 bases). The germline V and J ends were trimmed by 5 bases and 1 base, with 8 bases remaining between them. The CDR3 contains 13 residues. Germline CDR1 MNHEY, CDR2 SMNVEV (reference sequence). The CDR3 nucleotides read TGTGCCAGCAGTCTAGGGGGGAACACTGAAGCTTTCTTT. Its translation is CASSLGGNTEAFF.

V is TRBV28 and J is TRBJ1-2; D gene unclear. Deletions cut 6 bases from V and 3 bases from J, with 11 bases between. The CDR3 spans 13 residues. In germline, CDR1 is MDHEN, CDR2 SYDVKM. This chain's CDR3 is CASSPGRDYGYTF. DNA of the CDR3: TGTGCCAGCAGCCCGGGGAGGGACTATGGCTACACCTTC.

The chain employs TRBV4-1 and TRBJ2-7; 8 bases are a match to TRBD1. The V gene end was trimmed by 4 bases and the J gene end by 3 bases; junction bases not matched to a gene: 5. Germline V gives CDR1 MGHRA, CDR2 YSYEKL. There are 14 residues in the CDR3. CDR3 loop: CASSPRTGNYEQYF. The CDR3 DNA reads TGCGCCAGCAGCCCCCGGACAGGGAACTACGAGCAGTACTTC.

The chain combines TRBV5-4 with TRBJ2-3, with 7 nucleotides matching TRBD2. In germline, CDR1 is SGHNT, CDR2 YYREEE (reference sequence). The CDR3 is 19 residues long. Trimming took 4 bases from V and 6 from J; bases not matched to a gene: 23. CDR3 bases: TGTGCCAGCAGCCTCCCGGGGCTAGCGGACTCAAACCGAAAGGATACGCAGTATTTT. Its protein is CASSLPGLADSNRKDTQYF.

The V call is TRBV12-5, the J call TRBJ2-2; weak D call: TRBD2 (6 bases). Germline lookup yields CDR1 LGHNT and CDR2 FRNRAP. V gave up 6 bases and J gave up 3 bases, with 26 bases separating them. This CDR3 has 19 residues. The CDR3 sequence is CASGFFLRVAEGYTGELFF. The CDR3 coding sequence is TGTGCTAGTGGATTTTTCCTCAGGGTAGCGGAGGGTTACACCGGGGAGCTGTTTTTT.

The gene calls are TRBV7-3 and TRBJ2-3, with D uncertain. This CDR3 comprises 16 residues. Deletions cut 2 bases from V and 0 bases from J, with 12 bases between. Germline V CDR1 and CDR2: SGHTA, FQGTGA. The CDR3, as DNA: TGTGCCAGCAGCTTAGGCCCCTCAATAAGCACAGATACGCAGTATTTT. This translates into CASSLGPSISTDTQYF.

This clone was seen just once. The chain employs TRBV2 and TRBJ2-6; possibly TRBD1 for D (6 bases). The CDR3 spans 13 residues. The V gene lost 9 bases and the J gene lost 3 bases, with 9 bases spanning the gap. Germline-derived CDR1 and CDR2 are SNHLY and FYNNEI. The CDR3 region is CARQGGGANVLTF. The CDR3 DNA is TGTGCCAGACAGGGTGGTGGGGCCAACGTCCTGACTTTC.

The genes are TRBV13 and TRBJ1-1; TRBD1 aligns across 11 bases. V gave up 6 bases and J gave up 4 bases; unmatched junction bases: 4. Germline assignment: CDR1 PRHDT and CDR2 FYEKMQ (reference sequence). The length of the CDR3 is 14 residues. The DNA for the CDR3 is TGTGCCAGCAGTTCGGGACAGGGGGTCACTGAAGCTTTCTTT. It codes for CASSSGQGVTEAFF.

The chain is built from TRBV19 and TRBJ2-5; TRBD2 is a possible D gene (6 bases). This CDR3 is built from 15 residues. The V and J ends lost 5 bases and 5 bases respectively, with 18 bases between them. Germline loops: CDR1 LNHDA, CDR2 SQIVND (reference sequence). The CDR3 protein is CASSQEAGSWETQYF. CDR3 nucleotides: TGTGCCAGTAGTCAGGAGGCGGGGTCTTGGGAGACCCAGTACTTC.

The V and J genes are TRBV11-2 and TRBJ1-2, with TRBD1 matching over 7 bases. This CDR3 contains 15 residues. V lost 0 bases to trimming and J lost 8 bases; unmatched junction nucleotides: 9. The germline V gene encodes CDR1 SGHAT and CDR2 FQNNGV. CDR3 coding DNA: TGTGCCAGCAGCTTAGAAGTGACAGGGAAGACAGGCTACACCTTC. Translated: CASSLEVTGKTGYTF.

The rearrangement joins TRBV19 to TRBJ2-1; TRBD2 matches at 14 bases. The CDR3 is 17 residues long. Germline V CDR1 and CDR2: LNHDA, SQIVND (reference sequence). Trimming took 6 bases from V and 4 from J; bases not matched to a gene: 8. CDR3 loop: CASSAGLAGVGYNEQFF. The CDR3 bases are TGTGCCAGTAGCGCGGGACTAGCGGGAGTGGGGTACAATGAGCAGTTCTTC.

This chain connects TRBV14 to TRBJ2-1; no definite D call. CDR3 length equals 17 residues. Germline lookup yields CDR1 SGHDN and CDR2 FVKESK. Trimming shortened V by 0 bases and J by 9 bases, and 21 bases separated the two germline ends. CDR3 bases: TGTGCCAGCAGCCAAGATATGGCATCTCGCTTCCCAGGTGAGCAGTTCTTC. Its translation is CASSQDMASRFPGEQFF.

V usage is TRBV6-5 and J usage is TRBJ2-7; 7 bases map to TRBD2. CDR3 length: 14 amino acids. With 5 bases clipped from V and 6 bases from J, the junction kept 10 bases outside the gene matches. The germline V gene has CDR1 MNHEY and CDR2 SVGAGI. CDR3 region: CASSETSAVSEQYF. DNA for the CDR3: TGTGCCAGCAGTGAAACTAGCGCCGTCAGCGAGCAGTACTTC.

This clone has a single count. Written as DNA, the CDR3 is TGTGCCAGCAGCCGCCTAGCGGTTGACTACGAGCAGTACTTC. This gives the protein CASSRLAVDYEQYF. The chain employs TRBV6-6 and TRBJ2-7; the match to TRBD2 covers 7 bases. Germline V gene lookup returns CDR1 MNHNY and CDR2 SVGAGI (reference sequence). The V segment lost 6 bases and the J segment 3 bases; nucleotides outside the gene matches: 8. The CDR3 length is 14 residues.

The chain is built from TRBV5-1 and TRBJ1-4; TRBD1 might be the D (5 bases). Per germline, CDR1 SGHRS and CDR2 YFSETQ. The CDR3 length is 16 residues. V shed 6 bases and J shed 3 bases, with 18 bases lying between them. The CDR3, as DNA: TGCGCCAGCACCTGGGGGGATCTTGCTCCTAATGAAAAACTGTTTTTT. Amino acid sequence: CASTWGDLAPNEKLFF.

This clone was seen only once. This sequence joins TRBV30 and TRBJ2-7; 11 nucleotides agree with TRBD2. The ends lost 5 bases at V and 1 base at J; junction bases unmatched: 7. Germline-derived CDR1 and CDR2 are GTSNPN and SVGIG (reference sequence). The CDR3 runs 15 residues. As DNA, the CDR3 is TGTGCCTGGGAGACTGGGACTAGCGGATCCTACGAGCAGTACTTC. It codes for CAWETGTSGSYEQYF.

This chain joins TRBV28 and TRBJ2-5; D is possibly TRBD2 (5 bases). Between the trimmed V and J ends, which lost 6 bases and 1 base, there was a span of 9 bases. CDR3 length: 13 residues. In germline, CDR1 is MDHEN, CDR2 SYDVKM. CDR3 sequence reads: CASRPGSQETQYF. CDR3 nucleotide sequence: TGTGCCAGCAGACCGGGATCCCAAGAGACCCAGTACTTC.

The gene calls are TRBV14 and TRBJ2-1; D may be TRBD1 (5 bases). Trimming left V 3 bases short and J 4 bases short, with 7 bases between. Germline-derived CDR1 and CDR2 are SGHDN and FVKESK. The CDR3 covers 13 residues. The CDR3 DNA sequence: TGTGCCAGCAGCCATCAGGGTTACAATGAGCAGTTCTTC. Translated: CASSHQGYNEQFF.

This clone was detected only once. The rearrangement uses TRBV6-5 and TRBJ2-7; 10 bases match TRBD2. The trim removed 2 bases at V and 3 bases at J, leaving 4 bases unmatched. The CDR3 has 15 residues. In germline, CDR1 is MNHEY, CDR2 SVGAGI. CDR3 residues: CASSYGLAGDYEQYF. In DNA, the CDR3 is TGTGCCAGCAGTTACGGGCTAGCGGGAGACTACGAGCAGTACTTC.

The chain combines TRBV5-1 with TRBJ1-2, with TRBD1 as a possible D gene (5 bases). V was trimmed by 0 bases and J by 8 bases, leaving 8 bases between them. The CDR3 runs to 12 residues. From germline, CDR1 is SGHRS and CDR2 YFSETQ. CDR3 region: CASSLAGNGYTF. CDR3 sequence (DNA): TGCGCCAGCAGCTTGGCAGGGAACGGCTACACCTTC.

The rearrangement links TRBV5-6 to TRBJ2-3; D gene uncertain. The V end was cut by 2 bases, the J end by 0 bases, with 4 bases between. From germline, CDR1 is SGHDT and CDR2 YYEEEE. The CDR3 contains 13 residues. The CDR3 loop is CASSFSSTDTQYF. In DNA, the CDR3 is TGTGCCAGCAGCTTCAGTAGCACAGATACGCAGTATTTT. Complete variable domain (other parts from reference TRBV5-6 and TRBJ2-3): DAGVTQSPTHLIKTRGQQVTLRCSPKSGHDTVSWYQQALGQGPQFIFQYYEEEERQRGNFPDRFSGHQFPNYSSELNVNALLLGDSALYLCASSFSSTDTQYFGPGTRLTVL.

V gene TRBV5-1 combines with J gene TRBJ2-1; 12 bases agree with TRBD2. Germline V gene lookup returns CDR1 SGHRS and CDR2 YFSETQ. The CDR3 is 15 residues long. J gave up 6 bases and V 4 bases, and 5 bases lay outside the gene matches. The CDR3 DNA sequence: TGCGCCAGCAGCCTCGAGGGACTAGCGGGCAATGAGCAGTTCTTC. Translating it yields CASSLEGLAGNEQFF.